Following are 31 T cell receptor beta chains from one sample sequenced in a study of shared clonotypes between healthy human individuals. TCRdb keeps only in-frame clones here, not all; method: immunoSEQ multiplex PCR. The table records around 690,000 clones, 90% of them present only once. Sequenced: memory CD8+ T cells from PBMCs. Subset given: CD45RO+ cells pooled with CCR7-negative TemRA cells. The receptors come from a man aged 18 to 29 in good health. Some clones in this sample may be carry-over from other donors' samples.

The CDR3 DNA is TGCGCCAGCAGCCCCCAATCCGGGGACACCGGGGAGCTGTTTTTT. Residues: CASSPQSGDTGELFF. The V gene is TRBV4-1, the J gene TRBJ2-2, with D perhaps TRBD2 (5 bases). Germline assignment: CDR1 MGHRA and CDR2 YSYEKL. V was trimmed by 4 bases and J by 3 bases, leaving 12 bases between them. This CDR3 has 15 residues.

The rearrangement links TRBV6-1 to TRBJ1-4; 10 bases match TRBD1. Germline CDR1 is MNHNS and CDR2 is SASEGT. V gave up 4 bases and J gave up 7 bases; unmatched junction bases: 9. This CDR3 region has 16 residues. The CDR3 loop is CASSAFRRDRGEKLFF. The CDR3, as DNA: TGTGCCAGCAGTGCATTCCGCCGGGACAGGGGTGAAAAACTGTTTTTT.

The chain has TRBV30 and TRBJ1-5; D possibly corresponds to TRBD1 (5 bases). CDR3 length equals 14 residues. Trimming removed 3 bases from V and 6 bases from J, with 15 bases in between. Germline V gene data show CDR1 as GTSNPN and CDR2 as SVGIG (reference sequence). Here the CDR3 reads CAWRHRGQGQPQHF. The CDR3 nucleotides read TGTGCCTGGAGGCACCGGGGCCAGGGTCAGCCCCAGCATTTT.

The chain links TRBV28 to TRBJ2-7, with 7 bases fitting TRBD1. The V segment lost 4 bases and the J segment 2 bases; nucleotides outside the gene matches: 8. This CDR3 comprises 15 residues. Germline V gives CDR1 MDHEN, CDR2 SYDVKM. The CDR3 DNA reads TGTGCCAGCAGTTCCGCGAGGGACAGACCCTACGAGCAGTACTTC. Its translation: CASSSARDRPYEQYF. The full variable domain, rest sourced from reference TRBV28 and TRBJ2-7, is DVKVTQSSRYLVKRTGEKVFLECVQDMDHENMFWYRQDPGLGLRLIYFSYDVKMKEKGDIPEGYSVSREKKERFSLILESASTNQTSMYLCASSSARDRPYEQYFGPGTRLTVT.

CDR3 protein: CASSIEGGAGELFF. CDR3 sequence (DNA): TGTGCCAGTAGTATAGAAGGAGGCGCCGGGGAGCTGTTTTTT. The V gene is TRBV19, the J gene TRBJ2-2, with a possible D match to TRBD2 (5 bases). Germline CDR1 and CDR2: LNHDA and SQIVND (reference sequence). The CDR3 runs 14 residues. Trimming pared 0 bases from V and 6 bases from J, leaving 8 bases between.

The rearrangement joins TRBV28 to TRBJ1-3; a weak D match, TRBD1 (5 bases). Germline CDR1 reads MDHEN; CDR2 reads SYDVKM. This CDR3 has 15 residues. V lost 7 bases and J 1 base, leaving 14 bases between the germline ends. The CDR3 DNA reads TGTGCCAGCACCCGGAACAGGCTTTCTGGAAACACCATATATTTT. Its protein product is CASTRNRLSGNTIYF.

This clone was seen once. The V and J genes are TRBV7-9 and TRBJ2-7, with D unclear. This CDR3 is 13 amino acids long. Trimming took off 6 bases at V and 3 bases at J, with 12 bases between the two ends. The germline V gene encodes CDR1 SEHNR and CDR2 FQNEAQ (reference sequence). The DNA of the CDR3 is TGTGCCAGCAGATCTGGGGTGGACTACGAGCAGTACTTC. Its protein product is CASRSGVDYEQYF.

Regarding this clone: Different DNA sequences within this sample yield the same CDR3. The genes are TRBV7-9 and TRBJ1-1; D ambiguous. Trimming took 2 bases from V and 1 from J, leaving 8 bases between them. In germline, CDR1 is SEHNR, CDR2 FQNEAQ (reference sequence). The CDR3 has 14 amino acids. The CDR3 loop reads CASSLTAGNTEAFF. The CDR3 region has the DNA TGTGCCAGCAGCTTAACGGCGGGGAACACTGAAGCTTTCTTT.

The rearrangement uses TRBV4-1 and TRBJ2-7, with D possibly called TRBD1 or TRBD2 (5 bases each). CDR1 is MGHRA, CDR2 YSYEKL, per germline. V lost 1 base, J lost 5 bases, and 12 bases lay in between. The CDR3 spans 14 residues. CDR3 DNA: TGCGCCAGCAGCCAAGTTACGGGGCGTGACGAGCAGTACTTC. As protein: CASSQVTGRDEQYF.

The J gene is TRBJ1-5, the V gene TRBV5-6; D is unresolved. This CDR3 region has 13 residues. Germline CDR1 and CDR2: SGHDT and YYEEEE. V shed 4 bases and J shed 7 bases, with 12 bases lying between them. CDR3 nucleotide sequence: TGTGCCAGCAGCCGAAGGGAAGGGCAGCCCCAGCATTTT. This encodes CASSRREGQPQHF.

The chain carries TRBV28 and TRBJ2-7, with D perhaps matching TRBD2 (6 bases). Germline V CDR1 and CDR2: MDHEN, SYDVKM. Trimming cost V 6 bases and J 4 bases, with 19 bases left between them. CDR3 length equals 15 residues. CDR3 protein: CASRGVRDSTYEQYF. In nucleotides, the CDR3 is TGTGCCAGCAGGGGAGTCCGGGACTCGACTTACGAGCAGTACTTC.

V usage is TRBV28 and J usage is TRBJ1-1; 7 bases line up with TRBD1. This CDR3 has 14 amino acids. Germline V gene sequence: CDR1 MDHEN, CDR2 SYDVKM. The V segment lost 2 bases and the J segment 6 bases; nucleotides outside the gene matches: 6. The DNA for the CDR3 is TGTGCCAGCAGTTTACAAATGGGACAGCCTGAAGCTTTCTTT. This gives the protein CASSLQMGQPEAFF.

V and J are TRBV23-1 and TRBJ1-4; D is undetermined. TRBV23-1 is an ORF for which the function is uncertain. CDR3 size: 14 residues. V was pared by 6 bases and J by 8 bases, with 16 bases between. The CDR3 spells CASSLGRVREKLFF. The CDR3 nucleotides are TGCGCCAGCAGCCTAGGTCGGGTGCGGGAAAAACTGTTTTTT.

V is TRBV11-2 and J is TRBJ2-7, with 10 bases that match TRBD2. The germline gives CDR1 SGHAT, CDR2 FQNNGV. The CDR3 is 18 amino acids. With 4 bases clipped from V and 2 bases from J, the junction kept 14 bases outside the gene matches. CDR3 DNA: TGTGCCAGCAGCTGGGGGGGACTAGCGAGTAAAGACACCTACGAGCAGTACTTC. As protein: CASSWGGLASKDTYEQYF.

The chain joins TRBV14 to TRBJ1-1; maybe TRBD1 (5 bases). Trimming took 1 base from V and 5 from J, leaving 8 bases between them. Germline CDR1 SGHDN, CDR2 FVKESK. This CDR3 spans 13 amino acids. The chain's CDR3 is CASSQGGQTEAFF. The CDR3 region has the DNA TGTGCCAGCAGCCAAGGAGGACAAACTGAAGCTTTCTTT.

V usage is TRBV10-3 and J usage is TRBJ2-7; D is unclear. The CDR3 is made up of 16 amino acids. CDR1 is ENHRY, CDR2 SYGVKD, per germline. V was clipped by 4 bases and J by 0 bases, with 16 bases between them. The CDR3 loop reads CAISARAGASSYEQYF. The CDR3 nucleotides are TGTGCCATCAGTGCCCGCGCAGGCGCTAGCTCCTACGAGCAGTACTTC.

The chain carries TRBV7-8 and TRBJ1-3, with no clear D. Germline CDR1 reads SGHVS; CDR2 reads FQNEAQ. CDR3 size: 15 residues. Trimming stripped 1 base from V and 4 bases from J, with 11 bases between. The CDR3 DNA sequence: TGTGCCAGCAGCTTAGATGGGGTCTGGGGAAACACCATATATTTT. This encodes CASSLDGVWGNTIYF.

The chain joins TRBV9 to TRBJ1-2; no definite D call. Trimming took 0 bases from V and 5 from J, leaving 14 bases between them. This CDR3 is 15 amino acids long. Germline-derived CDR1 and CDR2 are SGDLS and YYNGEE. The CDR3 here is CASSVAQSTMYGYTF. In nucleotides, the CDR3 is TGTGCCAGCAGCGTAGCTCAGAGTACAATGTATGGCTACACCTTC.

The chain carries TRBV4-3 and TRBJ2-1; possibly TRBD1 or TRBD2 for D (5 bases each). The V end was cut by 3 bases, the J end by 8 bases, with 11 bases between. Germline CDR1 and CDR2: LGHNA and YSLEER. CDR3 length equals 13 residues. CDR3 nucleotides: TGCGCCAGCAGCCATGTGGGGCGGGATGAGCAGTTCTTC. It encodes CASSHVGRDEQFF.

About this clone itself: Within the sample, other DNA sequences also encode this same CDR3. This chain joins TRBV7-6 and TRBJ2-5; tentatively, D is TRBD2 (6 bases). There are 13 residues in the CDR3. Trimming removed 5 bases from V and 4 bases from J, with 11 bases in between. The germline V gene has CDR1 SGHVS and CDR2 FNYEAQ. CDR3 protein: CASSLRGGETQYF. The CDR3 DNA reads TGTGCCAGCAGCCTAAGGGGAGGAGAGACCCAGTACTTC.

The rearrangement uses TRBV6-1 and TRBJ1-4, with 8 bases aligning to TRBD1. The ends lost 6 bases at V and 8 bases at J; junction bases unmatched: 11. CDR1 is MNHNS, CDR2 SASEGT, per germline. This CDR3 has 15 residues. The CDR3 nucleotides are TGTGCCAGCAGCGAGCCGACAGGGGTTCGCGAAAAACTGTTTTTT. Its protein is CASSEPTGVREKLFF.

This clone has just a few counts. The gene calls are TRBV6-5 and TRBJ2-5; 9 nucleotides align to TRBD1. After removal of 6 bases from V and 8 bases from J, the junction contained 4 bases not matched to a gene. CDR1 is MNHEY, CDR2 SVGAGI, per germline. This CDR3 spans 12 amino acids. CDR3 residues: CASSPDRGTQYF. The CDR3 DNA is TGTGCCAGCAGCCCGGACAGGGGAACCCAGTACTTC.

The chain links TRBV2 to TRBJ2-7; D not certain. Trimming left V 7 bases short and J 3 bases short, with 7 bases between. Germline V gene sequence: CDR1 SNHLY, CDR2 FYNNEI. The CDR3 spans 11 residues. This CDR3 is CASKIDYEQYF. DNA for the CDR3: TGTGCCAGCAAAATAGACTACGAGCAGTACTTC.

This clone was counted between two and nine times. This sequence joins TRBV29-1 and TRBJ1-1; D perhaps matches TRBD1 (5 bases). V lost 4 bases, J lost 1 base, and 10 bases lay in between. The CDR3 runs 13 residues. Per the germline V gene, CDR1 is SQVTM and CDR2 is ANQGSEA. The CDR3 nucleotides are TGCAGCGTTGTTCCCGGGGGGAACACTGAAGCTTTCTTT. It encodes CSVVPGGNTEAFF.

The chain combines TRBV9 with TRBJ1-1; D is perhaps TRBD1 (6 bases). Trimming left V 3 bases short and J 7 bases short, with 19 bases between. Germline V gives CDR1 SGDLS, CDR2 YYNGEE. The length of the CDR3 is 15 residues. The CDR3 reads CASSAPPRDKIEAFF. DNA for the CDR3: TGTGCCAGCAGCGCTCCGCCCAGGGACAAGATTGAAGCTTTCTTT. Variable domain in full (rest from reference TRBV9 and TRBJ1-1): DSGVTQTPKHLITATGQRVTLRCSPRSGDLSVYWYQQSLDQGLQFLIQYYNGEERAKGNILERFSAQQFPDLHSELNLSSLELGDSALYFCASSAPPRDKIEAFFGQGTRLTVV.

The V call is TRBV27, the J call TRBJ2-2; D is tentatively TRBD1 or TRBD2 (5 bases each). The V gene's germline CDR1 is MNHEY and CDR2 SMNVEV (reference sequence). CDR3 length equals 15 residues. Trimming left V 4 bases short and J 1 base short, with 10 bases between. CDR3 amino acids: CASSWDHRNTGELFF. The DNA of the CDR3 is TGTGCCAGCAGTTGGGACCATCGGAACACCGGGGAGCTGTTTTTT.

This clone was observed once. In DNA form, the CDR3 reads TGCAGCGTTGATCCCGGGACGTCAGGCTACGAGCAGTACTTC. It encodes CSVDPGTSGYEQYF. This chain joins TRBV29-1 and TRBJ2-7, with D possibly called TRBD1 or TRBD2 (5 bases each). This CDR3 spans 14 amino acids. V shed 3 bases and J shed 3 bases, with 15 bases lying between them. Germline V lookup: CDR1 SQVTM, CDR2 ANQGSEA.

The rearrangement links TRBV19 to TRBJ2-7; D possibly corresponds to TRBD2 (6 bases). Between the trimmed V and J ends, which lost 9 bases and 0 bases, there was a span of 12 bases. The CDR3 has 13 residues. Germline loops: CDR1 LNHDA, CDR2 SQIVND (reference sequence). The DNA of the CDR3 is TGTGCCAGCGGGGCGCGGGACTCCTACGAGCAGTACTTC. Its translation is CASGARDSYEQYF.

The J gene is TRBJ2-7, the V gene TRBV2, with a tentative D call TRBD2 (7 bases). V shed 5 bases and J shed 7 bases, with 15 bases lying between them. Germline CDR1 reads SNHLY; CDR2 reads FYNNEI. The CDR3 totals 13 residues. This CDR3 is CASSPRGAPEQYF. The CDR3 DNA sequence: TGTGCCAGCAGTCCTCGGGGGGCCCCGGAGCAGTACTTC.

The V gene is TRBV27, the J gene TRBJ1-1; 9 bases match TRBD1. The CDR3 loop spans 15 amino acids. Germline assignment: CDR1 MNHEY and CDR2 SMNVEV (reference sequence). V trimming: 5 bases; J trimming: 4 bases; junction bases outside the gene matches: 8. CDR3 region: CASSARTGVSTEAFF. In DNA form, the CDR3 reads TGTGCCAGCAGTGCCCGGACAGGGGTGAGCACTGAAGCTTTCTTT.

The chain has TRBV7-3 and TRBJ2-3; TRBD2 might be the D (6 bases). Germline CDR1 SGHTA, CDR2 FQGTGA. The ends were cut back, 4 bases at V and 0 bases at J, with 11 bases in the middle. CDR3 length: 15 amino acids. The DNA for the CDR3 is TGTGCCAGCAGCTGGCTAGCGTCTAGCACAGATACGCAGTATTTT. It encodes CASSWLASSTDTQYF.